These T cell receptor beta chains were read from a single sample in a study of shared clonotypes between healthy human individuals. Assay: immunoSEQ multiplex PCR; the TCRdb copy retains only in-frame clones and omits some. The sample has about 980,000 clones, about three quarters seen once. Sequencing was carried out using memory CD4+ T cells sorted from blood. These receptors were taken from a man between 18 and 35 years old in good health. Each CDR3 is given with its conserved first and last residue. The order of the fields is J gene, clone size, V gene, D gene, CDR3 DNA, CDR3 protein. The D gene is left open where the match is weak. Size values are once, few and many counts, or a class for expanded clones, and some rows have none.

TRBJ1-1 - TRBV29-1 TRBD1 TGCAGCGGGAACAGGGGCGGGATGAACACTGAAGCTTTCTTT CSGNRGGMNTEAFF
TRBJ1-2 - TRBV30 - TGTGCCTGGACCGCGGCCAGCCCCAACTATGGCTACACCTTC CAWTAASPNYGYTF
TRBJ2-3 - TRBV7-9 - TGTGCCAGCAGCTTCGGGGTCCCGGATACGCAGTATTTT CASSFGVPDTQYF
TRBJ2-3 - TRBV29-1 - TGCAGCGTTCTCTACAGGGATACGCAGTATTTT CSVLYRDTQYF
TRBJ2-7 - TRBV7-2 TRBD1 TGTGCCAGCAGGCTCGGGACAGGGGTCGCCTACGAGCAGTACTTC CASRLGTGVAYEQYF
TRBJ2-5 many TRBV5-1 - TGCGCCAGCAGCAGGATCGAAAAAGAGACCCAGTACTTC CASSRIEKETQYF
TRBJ1-5 - TRBV19 - TGTGCCAGTAGTGCGGAGGGCGCTCAGCCCCAGCATTTT CASSAEGAQPQHF
TRBJ2-7 - TRBV30 - TGTGCCTGGGGGTTCCACGAGCAGTACTTC CAWGFHEQYF
TRBJ2-7 - TRBV5-1 TRBD2 TGCGCCAGCAGCTTAGGCGGGGGGCTGCTCTACGAGCAGTACTTC CASSLGGGLLYEQYF
TRBJ2-7 - TRBV4-3 - TGCGCCAGCAGCCAAGATTTGATGGGGAAGGGCGAGCAGTACTTC CASSQDLMGKGEQYF
TRBJ2-7 - TRBV28 TRBD2 TGTGCCAGCAGTTTGAGGAGGGCTAGCGGGGGGATCCCCTACGAGCAGTACTTC CASSLRRASGGIPYEQYF